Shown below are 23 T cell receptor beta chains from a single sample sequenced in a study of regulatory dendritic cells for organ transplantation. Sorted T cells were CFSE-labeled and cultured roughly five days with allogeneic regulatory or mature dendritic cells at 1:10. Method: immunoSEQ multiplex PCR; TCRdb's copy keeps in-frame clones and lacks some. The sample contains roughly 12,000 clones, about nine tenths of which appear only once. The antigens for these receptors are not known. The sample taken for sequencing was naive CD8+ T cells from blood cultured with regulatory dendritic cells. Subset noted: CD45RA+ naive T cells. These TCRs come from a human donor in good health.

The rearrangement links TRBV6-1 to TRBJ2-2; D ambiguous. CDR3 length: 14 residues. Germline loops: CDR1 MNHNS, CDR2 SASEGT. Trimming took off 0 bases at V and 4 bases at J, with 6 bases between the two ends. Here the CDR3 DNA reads TGTGCCAGCAGTGAAGCTTGGGGCACCGGGGAGCTGTTTTTT. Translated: CASSEAWGTGELFF.

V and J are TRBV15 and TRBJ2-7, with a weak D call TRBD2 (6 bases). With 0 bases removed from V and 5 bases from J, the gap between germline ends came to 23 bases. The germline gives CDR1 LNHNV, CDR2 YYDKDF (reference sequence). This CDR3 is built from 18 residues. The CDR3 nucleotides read TGTGCCACCAGCAGAGACCGATCTTGGGGGGAGACGACACACGAGCAGTACTTC. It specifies CATSRDRSWGETTHEQYF.

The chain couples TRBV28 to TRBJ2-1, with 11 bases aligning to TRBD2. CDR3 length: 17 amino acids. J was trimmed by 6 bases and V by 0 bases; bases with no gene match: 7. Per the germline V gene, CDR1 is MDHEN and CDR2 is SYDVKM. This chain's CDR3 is CASSLWRLAGGLNEQFF. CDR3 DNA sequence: TGTGCCAGCAGTTTATGGAGGCTAGCGGGGGGCCTCAATGAGCAGTTCTTC.

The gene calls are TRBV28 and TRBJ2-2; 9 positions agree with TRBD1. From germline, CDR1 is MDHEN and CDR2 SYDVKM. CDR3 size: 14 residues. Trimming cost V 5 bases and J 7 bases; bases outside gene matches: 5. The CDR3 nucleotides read TGTGCCAGCAGTGAGGGACAGGGCAACGGGGAGCTGTTTTTT. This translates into CASSEGQGNGELFF.

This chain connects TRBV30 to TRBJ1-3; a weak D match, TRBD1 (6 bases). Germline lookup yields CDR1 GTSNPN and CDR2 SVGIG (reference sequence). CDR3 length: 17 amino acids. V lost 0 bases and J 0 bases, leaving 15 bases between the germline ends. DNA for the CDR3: TGTGCCTGGAGTGTAGCTGACAGGATGCTCTCTGGAAACACCATATATTTT. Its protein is CAWSVADRMLSGNTIYF.

For the CDR3, the DNA is TGTGCCAGCAGCGACGGGACTAGCTCCTACAATGAGCAGTTCTTC. Amino acid sequence: CASSDGTSSYNEQFF. This rearrangement joins TRBV9 to TRBJ2-1; 8 nucleotides line up with TRBD2. The J segment lost 0 bases and the V segment lost 3 bases, leaving 2 bases of the junction unmatched. CDR1 and CDR2 from the germline V gene are SGDLS and YYNGEE. The length of the CDR3 is 15 residues.

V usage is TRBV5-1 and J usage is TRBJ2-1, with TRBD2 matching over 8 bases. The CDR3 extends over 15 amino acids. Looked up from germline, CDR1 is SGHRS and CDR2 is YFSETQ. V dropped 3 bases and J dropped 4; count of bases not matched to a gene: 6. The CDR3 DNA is TGCGCCAGCAGCTCTACTAGCGGAAATTACAATGAGCAGTTCTTC. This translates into CASSSTSGNYNEQFF.

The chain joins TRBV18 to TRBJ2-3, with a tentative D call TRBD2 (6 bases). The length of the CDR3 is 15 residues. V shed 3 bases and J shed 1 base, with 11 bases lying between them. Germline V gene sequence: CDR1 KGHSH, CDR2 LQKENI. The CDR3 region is CASSPEGLGTDTQYF. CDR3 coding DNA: TGTGCCAGCTCACCGGAGGGGTTGGGCACAGATACGCAGTATTTT.

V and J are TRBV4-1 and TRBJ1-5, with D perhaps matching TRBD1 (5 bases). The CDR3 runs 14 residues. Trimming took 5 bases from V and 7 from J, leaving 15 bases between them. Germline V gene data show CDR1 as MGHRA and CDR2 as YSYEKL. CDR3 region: CASSSPTVLQPQHF. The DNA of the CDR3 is TGCGCCAGCAGCTCGCCGACAGTTTTGCAGCCCCAGCATTTT.

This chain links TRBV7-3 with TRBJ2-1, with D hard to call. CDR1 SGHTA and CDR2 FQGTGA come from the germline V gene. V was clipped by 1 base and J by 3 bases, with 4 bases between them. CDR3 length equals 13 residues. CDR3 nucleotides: TGTGCCAGCAGCTTAAGACTCTACAATGAGCAGTTCTTC. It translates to CASSLRLYNEQFF.

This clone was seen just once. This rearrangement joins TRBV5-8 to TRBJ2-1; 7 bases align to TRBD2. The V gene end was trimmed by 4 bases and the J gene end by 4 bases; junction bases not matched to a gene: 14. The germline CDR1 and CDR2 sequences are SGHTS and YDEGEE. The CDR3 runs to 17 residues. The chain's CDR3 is CASSGGLWSGAYNEQFF. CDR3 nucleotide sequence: TGTGCCAGCAGCGGGGGTCTTTGGAGCGGGGCATACAATGAGCAGTTCTTC.

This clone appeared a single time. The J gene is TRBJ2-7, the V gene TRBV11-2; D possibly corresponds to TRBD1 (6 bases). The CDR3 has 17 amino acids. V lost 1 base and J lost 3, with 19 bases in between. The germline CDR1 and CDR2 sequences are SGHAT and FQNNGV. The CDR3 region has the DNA TGTGCCAGCAGCTTAGGAGGTCCGGGACAAAGAAGCTACGAGCAGTACTTC. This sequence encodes CASSLGGPGQRSYEQYF.

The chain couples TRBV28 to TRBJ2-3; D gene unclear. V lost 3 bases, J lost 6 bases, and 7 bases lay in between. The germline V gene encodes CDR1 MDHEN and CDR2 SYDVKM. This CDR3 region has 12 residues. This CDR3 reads CASSLVPDTQYF. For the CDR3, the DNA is TGTGCCAGCAGTTTGGTGCCCGATACGCAGTATTTT. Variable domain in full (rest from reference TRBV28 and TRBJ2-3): DVKVTQSSRYLVKRTGEKVFLECVQDMDHENMFWYRQDPGLGLRLIYFSYDVKMKEKGDIPEGYSVSREKKERFSLILESASTNQTSMYLCASSLVPDTQYFGPGTRLTVL.

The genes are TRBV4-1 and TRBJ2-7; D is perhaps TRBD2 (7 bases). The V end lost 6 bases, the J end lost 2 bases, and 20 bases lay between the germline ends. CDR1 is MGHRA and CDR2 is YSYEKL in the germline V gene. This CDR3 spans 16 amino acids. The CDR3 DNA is TGCGCCAGCAGTCGAGGGGGGGGGCTAGCCCCCTACGAGCAGTACTTC. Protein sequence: CASSRGGGLAPYEQYF.

DNA of the CDR3: TGTGCCAGCAGTGAACCTCCAGAGCAGTACTTC. It codes for CASSEPPEQYF. The V gene is TRBV6-1, the J gene TRBJ2-7, with D unresolved. The CDR3 runs 11 residues. Germline CDR1 and CDR2: MNHNS and SASEGT. Trimming stripped 2 bases from V and 7 bases from J, with 6 bases between.

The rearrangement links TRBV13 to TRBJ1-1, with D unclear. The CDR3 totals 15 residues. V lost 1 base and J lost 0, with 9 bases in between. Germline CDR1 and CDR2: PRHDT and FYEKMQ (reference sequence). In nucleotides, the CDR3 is TGTGCCAGCAGCTTAGAGGCGGGGATGAACACTGAAGCTTTCTTT. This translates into CASSLEAGMNTEAFF.

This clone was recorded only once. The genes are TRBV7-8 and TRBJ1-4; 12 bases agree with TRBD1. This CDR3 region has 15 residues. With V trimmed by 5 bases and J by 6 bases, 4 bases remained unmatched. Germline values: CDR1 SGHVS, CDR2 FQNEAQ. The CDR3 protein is CASSHGTGGDEKLFF. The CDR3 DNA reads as TGTGCCAGCAGCCACGGGACAGGGGGCGATGAAAAACTGTTTTTT.

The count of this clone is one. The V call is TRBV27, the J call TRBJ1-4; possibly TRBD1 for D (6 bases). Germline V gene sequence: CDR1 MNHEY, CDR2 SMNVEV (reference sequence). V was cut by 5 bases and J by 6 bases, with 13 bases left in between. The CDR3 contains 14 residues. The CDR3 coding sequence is TGTGCCAGCAGTCCTCCAGGGGTGTATGAAAAACTGTTTTTT. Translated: CASSPPGVYEKLFF.

CDR3 sequence (DNA): TGTGCCAGCAGCTTACATCATACGGGGGGGTACGAGCAGTACTTC. Protein: CASSLHHTGGYEQYF. The V call is TRBV13, the J call TRBJ2-7; 8 bases agree with TRBD2. This CDR3 is 15 amino acids long. Germline lookup yields CDR1 PRHDT and CDR2 FYEKMQ (reference sequence). V shed 2 bases, J shed 4 bases, and the junction held 7 bases outside the gene matches.

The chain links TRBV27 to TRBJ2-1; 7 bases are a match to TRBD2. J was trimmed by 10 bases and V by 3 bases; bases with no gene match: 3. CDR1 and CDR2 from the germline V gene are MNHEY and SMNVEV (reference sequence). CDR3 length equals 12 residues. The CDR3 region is CASSFRSGEQFF. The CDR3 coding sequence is TGTGCCAGCAGTTTCCGTAGCGGGGAGCAGTTCTTC.

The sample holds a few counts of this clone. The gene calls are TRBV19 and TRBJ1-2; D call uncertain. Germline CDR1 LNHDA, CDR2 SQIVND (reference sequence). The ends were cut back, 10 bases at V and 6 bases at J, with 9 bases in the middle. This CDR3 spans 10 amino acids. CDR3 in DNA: TGTGCCACCCAACACGATGGCTACACCTTC. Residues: CATQHDGYTF.

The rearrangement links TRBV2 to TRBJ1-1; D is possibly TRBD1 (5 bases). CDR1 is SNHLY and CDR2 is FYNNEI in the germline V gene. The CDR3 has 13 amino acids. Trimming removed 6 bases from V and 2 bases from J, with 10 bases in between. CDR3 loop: CASRLQDNTEAFF. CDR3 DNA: TGTGCCAGCAGGCTACAGGACAACACTGAAGCTTTCTTT.

This CDR3 is CASSLGGAAYEQYF. The CDR3 region has the DNA TGTGCCAGCAGCTTGGGGGGGGCGGCCTACGAGCAGTACTTC. The rearrangement uses TRBV7-6 and TRBJ2-7; D is perhaps TRBD2 (7 bases). Germline V gene data show CDR1 as SGHVS and CDR2 as FNYEAQ. V was clipped by 3 bases and J by 2 bases, with 11 bases between them. The CDR3 extends over 14 amino acids.